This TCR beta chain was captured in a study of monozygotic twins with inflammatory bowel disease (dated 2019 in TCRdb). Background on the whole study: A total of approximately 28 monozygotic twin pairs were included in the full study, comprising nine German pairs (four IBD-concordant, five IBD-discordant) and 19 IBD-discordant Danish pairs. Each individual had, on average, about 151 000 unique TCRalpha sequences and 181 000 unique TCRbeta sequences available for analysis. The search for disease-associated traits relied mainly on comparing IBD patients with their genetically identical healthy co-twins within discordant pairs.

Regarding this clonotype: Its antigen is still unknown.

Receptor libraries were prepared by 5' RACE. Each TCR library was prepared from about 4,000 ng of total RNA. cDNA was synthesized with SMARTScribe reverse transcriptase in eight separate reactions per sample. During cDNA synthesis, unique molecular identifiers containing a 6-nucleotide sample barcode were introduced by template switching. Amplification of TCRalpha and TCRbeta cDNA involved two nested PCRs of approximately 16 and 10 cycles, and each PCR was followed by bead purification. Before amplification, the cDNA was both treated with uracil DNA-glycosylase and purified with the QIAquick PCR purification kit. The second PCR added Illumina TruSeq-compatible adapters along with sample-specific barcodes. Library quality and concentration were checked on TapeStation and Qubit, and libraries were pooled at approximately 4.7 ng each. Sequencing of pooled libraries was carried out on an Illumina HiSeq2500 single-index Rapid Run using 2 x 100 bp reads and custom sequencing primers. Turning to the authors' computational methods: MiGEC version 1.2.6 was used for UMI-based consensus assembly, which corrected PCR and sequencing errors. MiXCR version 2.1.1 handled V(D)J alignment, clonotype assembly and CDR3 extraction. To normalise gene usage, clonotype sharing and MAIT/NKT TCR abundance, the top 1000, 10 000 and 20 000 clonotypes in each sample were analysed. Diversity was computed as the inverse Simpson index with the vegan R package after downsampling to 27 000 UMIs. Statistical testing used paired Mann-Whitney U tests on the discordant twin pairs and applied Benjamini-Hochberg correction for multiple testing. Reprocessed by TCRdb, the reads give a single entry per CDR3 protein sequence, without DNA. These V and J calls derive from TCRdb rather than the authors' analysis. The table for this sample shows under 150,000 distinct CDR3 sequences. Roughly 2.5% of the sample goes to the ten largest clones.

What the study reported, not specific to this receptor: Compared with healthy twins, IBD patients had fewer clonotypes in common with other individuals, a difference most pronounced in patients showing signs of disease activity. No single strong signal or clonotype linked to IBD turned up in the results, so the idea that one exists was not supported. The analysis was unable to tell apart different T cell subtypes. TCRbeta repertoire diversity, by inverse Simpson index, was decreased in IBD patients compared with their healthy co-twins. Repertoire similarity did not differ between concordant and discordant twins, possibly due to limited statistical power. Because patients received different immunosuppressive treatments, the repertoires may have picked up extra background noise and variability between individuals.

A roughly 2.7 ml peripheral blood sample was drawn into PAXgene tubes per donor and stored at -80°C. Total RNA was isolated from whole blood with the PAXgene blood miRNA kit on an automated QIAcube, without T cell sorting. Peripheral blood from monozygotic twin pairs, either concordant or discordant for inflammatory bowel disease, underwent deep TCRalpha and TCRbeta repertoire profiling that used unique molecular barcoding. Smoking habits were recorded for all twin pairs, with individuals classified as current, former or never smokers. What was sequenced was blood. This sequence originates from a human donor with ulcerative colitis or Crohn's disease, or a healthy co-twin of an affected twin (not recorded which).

The CDR3 region has the sequence CASRRGQGIDTQYF. The V and J genes are TRBV2 and TRBJ2-3; TCRdb's D gene call, TRBD1, goes unchecked for lack of DNA. From the cysteine up to the phenylalanine, the CDR3 has a length of 14 residues. DNA is not on record. Taken from the germline V gene, the CDR1 and CDR2 loops are SNHLY and FYNNEI.